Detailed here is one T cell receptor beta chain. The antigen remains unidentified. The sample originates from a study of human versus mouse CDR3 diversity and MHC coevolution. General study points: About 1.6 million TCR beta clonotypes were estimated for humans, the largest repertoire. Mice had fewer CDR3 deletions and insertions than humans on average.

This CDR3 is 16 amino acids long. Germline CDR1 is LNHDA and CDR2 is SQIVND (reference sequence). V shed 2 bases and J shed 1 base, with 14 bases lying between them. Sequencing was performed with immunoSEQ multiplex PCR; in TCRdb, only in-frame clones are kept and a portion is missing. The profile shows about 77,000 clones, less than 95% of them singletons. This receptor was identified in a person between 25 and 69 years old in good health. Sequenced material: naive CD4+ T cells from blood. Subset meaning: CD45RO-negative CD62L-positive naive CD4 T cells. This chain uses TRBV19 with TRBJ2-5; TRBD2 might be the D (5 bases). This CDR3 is CASSISPGIPQETQYF. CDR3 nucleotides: TGTGCCAGTAGTATATCGCCCGGGATACCCCAAGAGACCCAGTACTTC.